This is a list of T cell receptor beta chains from one sample in a study of blood T cells in healthy people across ages. In TCRdb, the 5' RACE reads were re-called with MiXCR into one record per CDR3 protein. In the table there are hundreds of thousands of distinct CDR3 sequences, roughly 41% of which are singletons. The sample comprised blood. The receptors originated from a man older than 75 in good health. Each CDR3 is given with its conserved first and last residue. A D gene is named only where the DNA matches it firmly. Rows may omit the clone size; those that give it use once, few, many or a size class.

V gene,J gene,clone size,D gene,CDR3 DNA,CDR3 protein
TRBV20-1,TRBJ2-7,.,.,TGCAGTTGTACAGGGAGCTCCTACGAGCAGTACTTC,CSCTGSSYEQYF
TRBV4-2,TRBJ2-1,.,TRBD2,TGTGCCAGCAGCCCACCCGGGACTAGGCAGTTCTTC,CASSPPGTRQFF
TRBV3-1,TRBJ2-5,.,.,TGTGCCAGCAGCCTCGGGACCGATGGGAGGGAGACCCAGTACTTC,CASSLGTDGRETQYF
TRBV20-1,TRBJ1-2,.,.,TGCAGTGCTAGAGGATATGGCTACACCTTC,CSARGYGYTF
TRBV7-8,TRBJ2-1,few,TRBD2,TGTGCCAGCACCCCGGGGGGACTAGCGGGATTTCCCTACAATGAGCAGTTCTTC,CASTPGGLAGFPYNEQFF
TRBV5-1,TRBJ2-5,few,.,TGCGCCAGCAGCATCAGTAGGTTGGAGACCCAGTACTTC,CASSISRLETQYF
TRBV10-2,TRBJ2-6,.,TRBD1,TGCGCCAGCAAACAGGGGATAGACTTTGAGGCCAACGTCCTGACTTTC,CASKQGIDFEANVLTF
TRBV4-2,TRBJ2-3,few,.,TGTGCCAGCAGCCGACAGGGTTCCCGGGAGAACGCAGATACGCAGTATTTT,CASSRQGSRENADTQYF
TRBV20-1,TRBJ2-7,.,.,TGCAGTGCGAGTCGGGACAAGCGCCTCTCCTACGAGCAGTACTTC,CSASRDKRLSYEQYF
TRBV4-2,TRBJ2-7,.,TRBD2,TGTGCCAGCAGCCAGGGGCGGACTAGCCTTTCCTACGAGCAGTACTTC,CASSQGRTSLSYEQYF
TRBV7-6,TRBJ2-3,few,.,TGTGCCAGCAGCTCCGGGACGGATTACAGCACAGATACGCAGTATTTT,CASSSGTDYSTDTQYF
TRBV20-1,TRBJ2-5,.,.,TGCAGTGCTAGTTTTTCTAGCGTGGTGGAGACCCAGTACTTC,CSASFSSVVETQYF
TRBV6-6,TRBJ1-2,many,TRBD1,TGTGCCAGCAGTTACCGGGACAGCTATGGCTACACCTTC,CASSYRDSYGYTF
TRBV29-1,TRBJ2-5,.,.,TGCAGCGTGAAGGGGGGGCTAGGGTACAATGAGCAGTACTTC,CSVKGGLGYNEQYF
TRBV10-3,TRBJ2-7,many,.,TGTGCCATCAAAGGGGCAGAACAATACGAGCAGTACTTC,CAIKGAEQYEQYF
TRBV7-9,TRBJ2-3,once,TRBD2,TGTGCCAGCAGCTTACTACTAGCGGGGTACACAGATACGCAGTATTTT,CASSLLLAGYTDTQYF
TRBV28,TRBJ2-7,few,.,TGTGCCAGCAGTTTAAACCGGGCTGCCTACGAGCAGTACTTC,CASSLNRAAYEQYF
TRBV7-9,TRBJ2-1,many,TRBD2,TGTGCCAGCAGCTTCTATCTAGCGGGTTACAATGAGCAGTTCTTC,CASSFYLAGYNEQFF
TRBV24-1,TRBJ2-7,.,.,TGTGCCACCAGGGCCGGGACACTTTACGAGCAGTACTTC,CATRAGTLYEQYF
TRBV6-4,TRBJ2-6,few,.,TGTGCCAGCAGTCGGAGTGCGCCCGGGGCCAACGTCCTGACTTTC,CASSRSAPGANVLTF
TRBV12-3/TRBV12-4,TRBJ1-4,few,.,TGTGCCAGCAGTTTCCGGGACGGGAATGAAAAACTGTTTTTT,CASSFRDGNEKLFF
TRBV6-2/TRBV6-3,TRBJ2-1,.,TRBD2,TGTGCCAGCAGTCCGGGACTAGCGGGGTTTGGCAATGAGCAGTTCTTC,CASSPGLAGFGNEQFF
TRBV7-2,TRBJ2-2,many,.,TGTGCCAGCAGCTTAGCCCAGGGCACCGGGGAGCTGTTTTTT,CASSLAQGTGELFF
TRBV6-2/TRBV6-3,TRBJ1-4,.,.,TGTGCCAGCACCAGGGCGGGAAGTCGCGGTGAAAAACTGTTTTTT,CASTRAGSRGEKLFF
TRBV20-1,TRBJ1-4,many,TRBD1,TGCAGTGCTAGAAAAGGGGAGACAGGGGGGGAAAAACTGTTTTTT,CSARKGETGGEKLFF
TRBV28,TRBJ2-1,few,TRBD2,TGTGCCAGCAGACCCTATAGCGGGAGTGGTTACAATGAGCAGTTCTTC,CASRPYSGSGYNEQFF
TRBV6-2/TRBV6-3,TRBJ2-7,few,.,TGTGCCAGCAGTTACGGGATCGGGACGGACGAGCAGTACTTC,CASSYGIGTDEQYF
TRBV5-1,TRBJ2-1,.,TRBD2,TGCGCCAGCAGCCCGGTAGCGGGGAGCTACAATGAGCAGTTCTTC,CASSPVAGSYNEQFF
TRBV5-1,TRBJ2-1,.,TRBD1,TGCGCCAGCAGCTCGACCGACAGGGGAACCTACAATGAGCAGTTCTTC,CASSSTDRGTYNEQFF